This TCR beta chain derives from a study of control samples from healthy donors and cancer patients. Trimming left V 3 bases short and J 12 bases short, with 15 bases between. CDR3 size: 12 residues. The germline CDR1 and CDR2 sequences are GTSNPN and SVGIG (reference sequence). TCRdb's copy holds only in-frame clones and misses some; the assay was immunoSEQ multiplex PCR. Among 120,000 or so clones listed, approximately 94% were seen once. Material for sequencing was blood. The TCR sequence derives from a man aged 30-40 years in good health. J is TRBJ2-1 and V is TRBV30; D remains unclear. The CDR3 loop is CAWSEPPAWQFF. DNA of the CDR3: TGTGCCTGGAGCGAGCCCCCGGCCTGGCAGTTCTTC. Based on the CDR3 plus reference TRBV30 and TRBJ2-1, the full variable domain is SQTIHQWPATLVQPVGSPLSLECTVEGTSNPNLYWYRQAAGRGLQLLFYSVGIGQISSEVPQNLSASRPQDRQFILSSKKLLLSDSGFYLCAWSEPPAWQFFGPGTRLTVL.